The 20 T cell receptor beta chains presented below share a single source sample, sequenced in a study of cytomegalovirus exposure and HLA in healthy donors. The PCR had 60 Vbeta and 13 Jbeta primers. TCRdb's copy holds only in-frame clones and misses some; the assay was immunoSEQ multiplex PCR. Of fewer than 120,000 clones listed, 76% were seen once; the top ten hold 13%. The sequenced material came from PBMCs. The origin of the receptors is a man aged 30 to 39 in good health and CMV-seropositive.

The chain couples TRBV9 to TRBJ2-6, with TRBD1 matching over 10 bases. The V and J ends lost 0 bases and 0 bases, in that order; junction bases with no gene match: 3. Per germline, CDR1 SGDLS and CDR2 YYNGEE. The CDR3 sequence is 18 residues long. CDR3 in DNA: TGTGCCAGCAGCGTAGTGGGACAGGGGAACTCTGGGGCCAACGTCCTGACTTTC. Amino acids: CASSVVGQGNSGANVLTF.

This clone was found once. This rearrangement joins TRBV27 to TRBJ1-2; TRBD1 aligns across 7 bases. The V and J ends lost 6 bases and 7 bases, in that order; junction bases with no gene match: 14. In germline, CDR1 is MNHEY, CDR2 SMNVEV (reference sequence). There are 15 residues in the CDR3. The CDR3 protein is CASRPGQAPGGGYTF. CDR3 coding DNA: TGTGCCAGCAGGCCAGGACAGGCGCCCGGGGGTGGCTACACCTTC.

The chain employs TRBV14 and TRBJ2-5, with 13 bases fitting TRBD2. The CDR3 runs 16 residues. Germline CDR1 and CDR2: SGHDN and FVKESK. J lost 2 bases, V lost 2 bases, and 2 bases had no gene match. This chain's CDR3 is CASSQRLAGGQETQYF. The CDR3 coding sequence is TGTGCCAGCAGCCAACGACTAGCGGGGGGACAAGAGACCCAGTACTTC.

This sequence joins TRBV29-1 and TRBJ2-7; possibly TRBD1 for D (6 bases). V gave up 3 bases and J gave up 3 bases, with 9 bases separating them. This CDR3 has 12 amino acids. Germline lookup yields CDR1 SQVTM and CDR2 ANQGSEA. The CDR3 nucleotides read TGCAGCGTTGAGTTACAGGGCTACGAGCAGTACTTC. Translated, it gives CSVELQGYEQYF.

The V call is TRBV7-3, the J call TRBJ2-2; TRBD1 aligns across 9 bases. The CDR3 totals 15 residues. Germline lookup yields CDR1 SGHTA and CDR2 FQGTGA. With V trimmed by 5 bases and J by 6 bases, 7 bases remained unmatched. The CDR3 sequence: CASSPDRGSAGELFF. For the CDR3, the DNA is TGTGCCAGCAGCCCAGACAGGGGGTCTGCCGGGGAGCTGTTTTTT.

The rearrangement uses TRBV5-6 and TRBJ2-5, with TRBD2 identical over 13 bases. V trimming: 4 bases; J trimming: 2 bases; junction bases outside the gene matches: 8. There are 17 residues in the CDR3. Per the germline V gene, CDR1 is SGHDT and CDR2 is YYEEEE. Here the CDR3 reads CASSLGLAGALQETQYF. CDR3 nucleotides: TGTGCCAGCAGCCTCGGACTAGCGGGGGCCCTGCAAGAGACCCAGTACTTC.

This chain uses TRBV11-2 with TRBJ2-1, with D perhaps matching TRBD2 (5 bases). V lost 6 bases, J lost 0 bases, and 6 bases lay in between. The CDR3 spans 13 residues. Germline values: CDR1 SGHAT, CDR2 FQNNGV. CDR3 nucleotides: TGTGCCAGCAGGGGGAGCTCCTACAATGAGCAGTTCTTC. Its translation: CASRGSSYNEQFF.

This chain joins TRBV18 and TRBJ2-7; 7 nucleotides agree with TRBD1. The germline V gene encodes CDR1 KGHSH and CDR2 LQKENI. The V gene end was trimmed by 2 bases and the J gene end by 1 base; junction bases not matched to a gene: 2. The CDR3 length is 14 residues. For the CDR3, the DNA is TGTGCCAGCTCACCAGGGACAGAATCCTACGAGCAGTACTTC. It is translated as CASSPGTESYEQYF.

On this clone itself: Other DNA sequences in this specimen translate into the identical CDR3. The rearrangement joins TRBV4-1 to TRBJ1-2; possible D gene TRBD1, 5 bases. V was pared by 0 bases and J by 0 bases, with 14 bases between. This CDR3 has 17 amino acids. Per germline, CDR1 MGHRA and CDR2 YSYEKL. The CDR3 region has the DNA TGCGCCAGCAGCCAAGACCCGATGGACATGACTAACTATGGCTACACCTTC. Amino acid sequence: CASSQDPMDMTNYGYTF.

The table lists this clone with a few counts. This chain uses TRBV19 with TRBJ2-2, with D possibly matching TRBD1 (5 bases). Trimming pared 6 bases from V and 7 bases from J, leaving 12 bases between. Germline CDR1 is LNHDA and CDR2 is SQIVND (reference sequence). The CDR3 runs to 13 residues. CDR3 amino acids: CASRISGIGELFF. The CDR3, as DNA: TGTGCCAGTAGGATCTCAGGGATCGGGGAGCTGTTTTTT.

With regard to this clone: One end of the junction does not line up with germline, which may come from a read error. The CDR3, as DNA: TGTGTCAGCAGCGTAGTTGGGGGCCGTCAAGAGACCCAGTACTTC. Residues: CVSSVVGGRQETQYF. The chain couples TRBV9 to TRBJ2-5, with a weak D call TRBD1 (6 bases). This CDR3 has 15 amino acids. Germline assignment: CDR1 SGDLS and CDR2 YYNGEE.

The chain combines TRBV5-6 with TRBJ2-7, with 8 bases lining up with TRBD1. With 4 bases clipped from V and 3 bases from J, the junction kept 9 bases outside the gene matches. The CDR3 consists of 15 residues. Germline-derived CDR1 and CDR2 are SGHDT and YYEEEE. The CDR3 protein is CASSRAGTGYYEQYF. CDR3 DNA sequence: TGTGCCAGCAGCAGAGCCGGGACAGGATACTACGAGCAGTACTTC. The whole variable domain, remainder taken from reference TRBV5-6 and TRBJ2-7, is DAGVTQSPTHLIKTRGQQVTLRCSPKSGHDTVSWYQQALGQGPQFIFQYYEEEERQRGNFPDRFSGHQFPNYSSELNVNALLLGDSALYLCASSRAGTGYYEQYFGPGTRLTVT.

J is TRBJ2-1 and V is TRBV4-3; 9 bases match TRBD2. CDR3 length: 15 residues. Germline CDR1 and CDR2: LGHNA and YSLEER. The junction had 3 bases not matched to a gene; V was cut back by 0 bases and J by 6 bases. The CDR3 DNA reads TGCGCCAGCAGCCAAGAGGCGGGGGGGCGCAATGAGCAGTTCTTC. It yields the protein CASSQEAGGRNEQFF.

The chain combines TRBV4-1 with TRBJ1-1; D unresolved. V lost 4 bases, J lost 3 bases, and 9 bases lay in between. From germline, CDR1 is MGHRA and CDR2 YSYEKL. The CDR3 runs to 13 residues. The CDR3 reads CASSRSGYTEAFF. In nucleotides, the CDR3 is TGCGCCAGCAGCCGCTCCGGGTACACTGAAGCTTTCTTT.

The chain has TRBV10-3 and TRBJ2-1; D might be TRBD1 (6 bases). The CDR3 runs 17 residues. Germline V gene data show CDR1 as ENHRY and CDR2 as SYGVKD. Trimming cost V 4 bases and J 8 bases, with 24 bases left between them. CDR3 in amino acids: CAISAEYLSGVGDEQFF. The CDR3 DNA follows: TGTGCCATCAGTGCAGAGTACCTCTCAGGGGTTGGCGATGAGCAGTTCTTC.

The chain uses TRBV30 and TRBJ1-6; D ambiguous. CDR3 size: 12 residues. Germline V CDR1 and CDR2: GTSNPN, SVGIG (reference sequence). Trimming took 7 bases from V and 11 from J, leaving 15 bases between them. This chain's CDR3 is CAFRSHATPLHF. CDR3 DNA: TGTGCCTTTCGGTCTCACGCGACACCCCTCCACTTT.

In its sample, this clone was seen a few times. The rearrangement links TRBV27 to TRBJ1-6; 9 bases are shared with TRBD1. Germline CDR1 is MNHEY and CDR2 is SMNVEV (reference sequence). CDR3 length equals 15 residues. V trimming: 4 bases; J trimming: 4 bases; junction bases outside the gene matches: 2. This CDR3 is CASSSGQGYNSPLHF. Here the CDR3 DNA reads TGTGCCAGCAGTTCCGGACAGGGGTATAATTCACCCCTCCACTTT.

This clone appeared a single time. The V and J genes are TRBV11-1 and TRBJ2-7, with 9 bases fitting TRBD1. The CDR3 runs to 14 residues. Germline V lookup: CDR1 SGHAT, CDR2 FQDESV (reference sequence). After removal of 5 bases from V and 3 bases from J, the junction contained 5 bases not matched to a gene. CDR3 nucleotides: TGTGCCAGCAGCATGGACAGGGGAATCTACGAGCAGTACTTC. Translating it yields CASSMDRGIYEQYF.

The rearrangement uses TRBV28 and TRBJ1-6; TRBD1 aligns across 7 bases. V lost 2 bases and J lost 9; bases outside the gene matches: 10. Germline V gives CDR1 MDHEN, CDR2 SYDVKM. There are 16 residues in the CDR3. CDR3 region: CASSLDLPRTGSPLHF. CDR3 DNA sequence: TGTGCCAGCAGTTTAGATTTACCCCGGACAGGTTCACCCCTCCACTTT.

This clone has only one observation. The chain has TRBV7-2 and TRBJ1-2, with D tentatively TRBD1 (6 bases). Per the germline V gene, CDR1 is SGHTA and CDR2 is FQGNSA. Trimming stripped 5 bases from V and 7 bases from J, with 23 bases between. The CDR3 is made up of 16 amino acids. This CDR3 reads CASSKQPGEFLGGYTF. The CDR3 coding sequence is TGTGCCAGCAGCAAACAACCAGGGGAGTTTTTGGGTGGCTACACCTTC. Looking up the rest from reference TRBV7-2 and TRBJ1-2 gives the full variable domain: GAGVSQSPSNKVTEKGKDVELRCDPISGHTALYWYRQSLGQGLEFLIYFQGNSAPDKSGLPSDRFSAERTGGSVSTLTIQRTQQEDSAVYLCASSKQPGEFLGGYTFGSGTRLTVV.